These 16 T cell receptor beta chains were sequenced from one sample in a study of T cell responses to AZD1222 COVID-19 vaccine. Measured with immunoSEQ multiplex PCR; TCRdb has only the in-frame clones, and not every one. Counted here are roughly 140,000 clones, about 90% occurring once; the ten biggest clones make up roughly 10%. Sequencing was performed on peripheral blood, taken 28 days after the second AZD1222 dose. These receptors were collected from an adult who received the AZD1222 COVID-19 vaccine.

This sequence joins TRBV19 and TRBJ1-1; unclear D gene. The CDR3 is 14 amino acids. Germline-derived CDR1 and CDR2 are LNHDA and SQIVND (reference sequence). Trimming cost V 3 bases and J 0 bases, with 8 bases left between them. CDR3 region: CASSIPRLNTEAFF. The CDR3 nucleotides are TGTGCCAGTAGTATTCCACGGCTGAACACTGAAGCTTTCTTT.

V usage is TRBV5-6 and J usage is TRBJ2-5, with D unresolved. V lost 3 bases and J lost 4, with 4 bases in between. The CDR3 has 11 residues. The germline gives CDR1 SGHDT, CDR2 YYEEEE. CDR3 region: CASSSTETQYF. In DNA, the CDR3 is TGTGCCAGCAGCTCTACAGAGACCCAGTACTTC.

The chain combines TRBV6-6 with TRBJ2-2, with 11 bases matching TRBD1. The CDR3 is 14 residues long. Germline lookup yields CDR1 MNHNY and CDR2 SVGAGI (reference sequence). V was pared by 6 bases and J by 7 bases, with 4 bases of the junction left unmatched. The CDR3 reads CASSPGTGGGELFF. CDR3 nucleotide sequence: TGTGCCAGCAGCCCCGGGACAGGGGGCGGGGAGCTGTTTTTT.

J is TRBJ2-5 and V is TRBV7-9; D is perhaps TRBD2 (5 bases). This CDR3 is built from 16 residues. In germline, CDR1 is SEHNR, CDR2 FQNEAQ (reference sequence). V lost 2 bases to trimming and J lost 5 bases, with 18 bases between them. Here the CDR3 DNA reads TGTGCCAGCAGCTTACCTCGGGGATCGGTCGGTGAGACCCAGTACTTC. It yields the protein CASSLPRGSVGETQYF. Based on the CDR3 plus reference TRBV7-9 and TRBJ2-5, the full variable domain is DTGVSQNPRHKITKRGQNVTFRCDPISEHNRLYWYRQTLGQGPEFLTYFQNEAQLEKSRLLSDRFSAERPKGSFSTLEIQRTEQGDSAMYLCASSLPRGSVGETQYFGPGTRLLVL.

The chain links TRBV5-6 to TRBJ2-5; maybe TRBD1 (5 bases). V shed 1 base and J shed 5 bases, with 6 bases lying between them. Germline CDR1 and CDR2: SGHDT and YYEEEE. The CDR3 length is 12 residues. The CDR3 region has the DNA TGTGCCAGCAGCTTGAGGGGCGAGACCCAGTACTTC. Its translation is CASSLRGETQYF.

The chain couples TRBV5-4 to TRBJ1-3, with 7 bases lining up with TRBD1. The CDR3 consists of 15 residues. Germline CDR1 reads SGHNT; CDR2 reads YYREEE (reference sequence). Trimming took 2 bases from V and 0 from J; bases not matched to a gene: 2. CDR3 protein: CASSLQGSSGNTIYF. The CDR3 region has the DNA TGTGCCAGCAGCTTACAGGGGAGCTCTGGAAACACCATATATTTT.

The CDR3 loop is CASRRESSGNTIYF. CDR3 coding DNA: TGTGCCAGCAGGAGGGAAAGCTCTGGAAACACCATATATTTT. The V gene is TRBV6-6, the J gene TRBJ1-3; the D is unclear. The CDR3 is 14 residues long. V shed 6 bases and J shed 0 bases, with 9 bases lying between them. Germline V gene sequence: CDR1 MNHNY, CDR2 SVGAGI (reference sequence).

The chain has TRBV4-3 and TRBJ1-5; D uncertain. CDR1 and CDR2 (germline): LGHNA, YSLEER. Trimming pared 0 bases from V and 0 bases from J, leaving 6 bases between. CDR3 length: 15 amino acids. CDR3 protein: CASSQDGDSNQPQHF. The CDR3 DNA is TGCGCCAGCAGCCAAGACGGGGATAGCAATCAGCCCCAGCATTTT.

This chain links TRBV7-2 with TRBJ1-2; maybe TRBD1 (5 bases). Trimming shortened V by 4 bases and J by 4 bases, and 16 bases separated the two germline ends. This CDR3 has 15 residues. Germline V gene sequence: CDR1 SGHTA, CDR2 FQGNSA. In DNA, the CDR3 is TGTGCCAGCAGCTCCCCCGGGGCGGTTCTCTATGGCTACACCTTC. Encoded protein: CASSSPGAVLYGYTF.

This chain connects TRBV2 to TRBJ2-1; a weak D match, TRBD2 (6 bases). V shed 3 bases and J shed 10 bases, with 10 bases lying between them. Germline V gene lookup returns CDR1 SNHLY and CDR2 FYNNEI. The CDR3 runs 12 residues. The CDR3 here is CASSDQGLEQFF. DNA for the CDR3: TGTGCCAGCAGTGATCAGGGACTGGAGCAGTTCTTC.

This sequence joins TRBV7-2 and TRBJ1-1; 7 bases line up with TRBD1. The V gene's germline CDR1 is SGHTA and CDR2 FQGNSA. The CDR3 runs to 14 residues. Trimming cost V 2 bases and J 5 bases; bases outside gene matches: 5. CDR3 DNA: TGTGCCAGCAGCTTACCAGGGGGAGGGACTGAAGCTTTCTTT. Residues: CASSLPGGGTEAFF.

V is TRBV7-8 and J is TRBJ1-1; possibly TRBD1 for D (5 bases). The CDR3 covers 14 residues. Trimming pared 0 bases from V and 4 bases from J, leaving 9 bases between. CDR1 and CDR2 from the germline V gene are SGHVS and FQNEAQ. The CDR3 sequence: CASSLARGTTEAFF. The CDR3 bases are TGTGCCAGCAGCTTAGCCCGGGGGACCACTGAAGCTTTCTTT. The full variable domain, its missing parts supplied by reference TRBV7-8 and TRBJ1-1, is GAGVSQSPRYKVAKRGQDVALRCDPISGHVSLFWYQQALGQGPEFLTYFQNEAQLDKSGLPSDRFFAERPEGSVSTLKIQRTQQEDSAVYLCASSLARGTTEAFFGQGTRLTVV.

The V gene is TRBV7-2, the J gene TRBJ1-5; D unclear. V lost 2 bases, J lost 5 bases, and 7 bases lay in between. CDR1 SGHTA and CDR2 FQGNSA come from the germline V gene. The CDR3 consists of 13 residues. CDR3 sequence: CASSLNLDQPQHF. DNA of the CDR3: TGTGCCAGCAGCTTAAATTTGGATCAGCCCCAGCATTTT.

The rearrangement joins TRBV2 to TRBJ2-3, with D possibly matching TRBD2 (5 bases). CDR3 length: 13 amino acids. Trimming took off 4 bases at V and 2 bases at J, with 7 bases between the two ends. Germline V lookup: CDR1 SNHLY, CDR2 FYNNEI. CDR3 coding DNA: TGTGCCAGCAGTGCAGACTACACAGATACGCAGTATTTT. It translates to CASSADYTDTQYF.

The chain recombines TRBV19 with TRBJ1-1, with a tentative D call TRBD1 (5 bases). The V end lost 7 bases, the J end lost 1 base, and 16 bases lay between the germline ends. This CDR3 contains 15 residues. Per the germline V gene, CDR1 is LNHDA and CDR2 is SQIVND (reference sequence). CDR3 nucleotides: TGTGCCAGTAACTCCCCGGGGGGGACGAACACTGAAGCTTTCTTT. It yields the protein CASNSPGGTNTEAFF.

The chain employs TRBV29-1 and TRBJ1-3, with 7 nucleotides matching TRBD1. The J segment lost 2 bases and the V segment lost 1 base, leaving 2 bases of the junction unmatched. The CDR3 spans 14 residues. CDR1 and CDR2 (germline): SQVTM, ANQGSEA. The CDR3 DNA follows: TGCAGCGTTGAAGTCCAGGGGGCTGGAAACACCATATATTTT. Protein product: CSVEVQGAGNTIYF.